These 16 T cell receptor beta chains were sequenced from one sample in a study of blood T cells in healthy people across ages. Together with a sample-barcoded 5' primer, a J-beta primer mix was included in a second PCR lasting 7 to 11 cycles. TCRdb recomputed calls from the 5' RACE reads with MiXCR, one row per CDR3 protein. The table has about 930,000 distinct CDR3 sequences, almost 30% seen once. Separately, the same data were catalogued under a study of T cells of mothers and their children.

Sequenced material: blood. The source is a woman aged 40 to 50 in good health.

At least ten counts were recorded for this clonotype. The rearrangement links TRBV13 to TRBJ2-5, with TRBD1 matching over 7 bases. Trimming took 2 bases from V and 4 from J; bases not matched to a gene: 7. Per germline, CDR1 PRHDT and CDR2 FYEKMQ (reference sequence). The length of the CDR3 is 15 residues. This CDR3 is CASSLPPGQLETQYF. The CDR3 DNA follows: TGTGCCAGCAGCTTACCTCCGGGACAGCTAGAGACCCAGTACTTC.

This chain uses TRBV12-3 or TRBV12-4 with TRBJ1-3; the D is unclear. The CDR3 contains 15 residues. The germline V and J ends were trimmed by 10 bases and 0 bases, with 16 bases remaining between them. CDR3 nucleotide sequence: TGTGCCAACAGACCGGGGTCCAGCTCTGGAAACACCATATATTTT. Its translation is CANRPGSSSGNTIYF.

This clonotype came up many times. The chain links TRBV29-1 to TRBJ1-2; no reliable D call. Germline CDR1 is SQVTM and CDR2 is ANQGSEA. CDR3 length equals 10 residues. The germline V and J ends were trimmed by 8 bases and 6 bases, with 10 bases remaining between them. CDR3 sequence reads: CSSSGDGYTF. The CDR3 nucleotides read TGCAGCTCCTCCGGGGATGGCTACACCTTC.

The table lists this clonotype with many counts. The chain carries TRBV7-7 and TRBJ2-2; 7 bases map to TRBD1. This CDR3 has 13 residues. Germline V CDR1 and CDR2: SSHAT, FNYEAQ (reference sequence). CDR3 protein: CASAPGGTGELFF. The CDR3 bases are TGTGCTAGCGCCCCAGGGGGCACCGGGGAGCTGTTTTTT. Full variable domain (missing parts from reference TRBV7-7 and TRBJ2-2): GAGVSQSPRYKVTKRGQDVTLRCDPISSHATLYWYQQALGQGPEFLTYFNYEAQPDKSGLPSDRFSAERPEGSISTLTIQRTEQRDSAMYRCASAPGGTGELFFGEGSRLTVL.

With respect to this clonotype: Since a much larger clone is just one base distant, this may be a read error. V is TRBV7-8 and J is TRBJ2-6; 8 bases fit TRBD2. The CDR3 is made up of 18 amino acids. From germline, CDR1 is SGHVS and CDR2 FQNEAQ. CDR3 nucleotides: TGTGCCAGCAGCCCCAGACTAGCGTTCGTCTCTGGGGCCAACGTCCGGACTTTC. Translated, it gives CASSPRLAFVSGANVRTF.

The CDR3 bases are TGTGCCAGCAAGGAGGGGGTTCTCTACGAGCAGTACTTC. It yields the protein CASKEGVLYEQYF. The chain employs TRBV2 and TRBJ2-4; D could derive from TRBD1 or TRBD2 (6 bases each). The J call is in doubt because the DNA end fits TRBJ2-7 better. The germline V gene encodes CDR1 SNHLY and CDR2 FYNNEI. The CDR3 is 13 amino acids.

This clonotype came up a few times. The chain employs TRBV7-9 and TRBJ2-7; D assignment may be TRBD1 or TRBD2 (5 bases each). Germline CDR1 reads SEHNR; CDR2 reads FQNEAQ (reference sequence). The CDR3 has 15 residues. Trimming removed 3 bases at V and 0 bases at J, with 12 bases between. CDR3 loop: CASSLTGATSYEQYF. For the CDR3, the DNA is TGTGCCAGCAGCTTGACCGGGGCGACCTCCTACGAGCAGTACTTC.

This clonotype was observed once. The rearrangement links TRBV5-1 to TRBJ1-1; no clear D. This CDR3 has 14 residues. Germline V gene lookup returns CDR1 SGHRS and CDR2 YFSETQ. V dropped 0 bases and J dropped 7 bases, with 13 bases sitting between them. The CDR3 sequence: CASSLGPGGDEAFF. The CDR3 nucleotides read TGCGCCAGCAGCTTGGGGCCCGGCGGGGATGAAGCTTTCTTT.

The rearrangement links TRBV9 to TRBJ2-3; D not certain. The germline V gene has CDR1 SGDLS and CDR2 YYNGEE. The ends were cut back, 0 bases at V and 0 bases at J, with 5 bases in the middle. The CDR3 loop spans 14 amino acids. The CDR3 DNA follows: TGTGCCAGCAGCGTAGATTCTAGCACAGATACGCAGTATTTT. Translation: CASSVDSSTDTQYF.

This clonotype was counted between two and nine times. This sequence may be a read error, since a much larger clone differs from it by one base. The V call is TRBV6-2 or TRBV6-3, the J call TRBJ2-4; possibly TRBD1 for D (7 bases). Germline V gene data show CDR1 as MNHEY and CDR2 as SVGEGT. V was pared by 9 bases and J by 13 bases, with 31 bases between. This CDR3 spans 16 amino acids. The CDR3 coding sequence is TGTGCCAGTCTAAGGAGGGGACAGCCCGGGTACAATGAGCAGTACTTC. Translation gives CASLRRGQPGYNEQYF.

The V gene is TRBV5-1, the J gene TRBJ2-7; no clear D. The CDR3 runs to 14 residues. Per germline, CDR1 SGHRS and CDR2 YFSETQ. V shed 8 bases and J shed 4 bases, with 19 bases lying between them. CDR3 region: CASLVGVVRYEQYF. The CDR3 region has the DNA TGCGCCAGTTTAGTTGGGGTGGTCCGGTACGAGCAGTACTTC.

The count of this clonotype is one. This chain uses TRBV5-6 with TRBJ2-7; possibly TRBD2 for D (6 bases). The J call is uncertain, as TRBJ2-5 better fits the DNA end. This CDR3 is 16 amino acids long. Per germline, CDR1 SGHDT and CDR2 YYEEEE. CDR3 nucleotides: TGTGCCAGCAGCTTGGCTGTGGGGGGAAGAGTTGGGACCCAGTACTTC. It codes for CASSLAVGGRVGTQYF.

The chain is built from TRBV30 and TRBJ1-5; no clear D. Germline CDR1 GTSNPN, CDR2 SVGIG (reference sequence). The CDR3 totals 12 residues. Trimming shortened V by 3 bases and J by 4 bases, and 7 bases separated the two germline ends. The DNA for the CDR3 is TGTGCCTGGAGCGAAAGAAATCAGCCCCAGCATTTT. Translated, it gives CAWSERNQPQHF.

This chain links TRBV12-3 or TRBV12-4 with TRBJ2-1; TRBD2 matches at 10 bases. The CDR3 runs 17 residues. J was trimmed by 7 bases and V by 2 bases; bases with no gene match: 11. The CDR3 DNA reads TGTGCCAGCAGTTTATGGGCTAGCGGGGGCCCCACGAATGAGCAGTTCTTC. This sequence encodes CASSLWASGGPTNEQFF.

In regard to this clonotype: Relative to the germline gene, one junction end is altered; a read error may explain this. As DNA, the CDR3 is TGCAGTGCTAGAACCCAACTAGTGGGGGTACAAGAGGCCCAGTACTTC. Translating gives CSARTQLVGVQEAQYF. J is TRBJ2-5 and V is TRBV20-1; D possibly matches TRBD1 or TRBD2 (5 bases each). Germline loops: CDR1 DFQATT, CDR2 SNEGSKA (reference sequence). The CDR3 sequence is 16 residues long.

A remark on this clonotype: A read error is likely, as this CDR3 ends without the conserved phenylalanine or tryptophan. The chain is built from TRBV3-1 and TRBJ2-7; 8 bases fit TRBD1. Judging by the DNA end, TRBJ2-5 fits better; the J call may be wrong. Germline-derived CDR1 and CDR2 are LGHDT and YNNKEL (reference sequence). The length of the CDR3 is 17 residues. CDR3 in amino acids: CASSQVRTGQSRETQYL. In DNA, the CDR3 is TGTGCCAGCAGCCAAGTCAGGACAGGGCAGAGTAGGGAGACCCAGTACTTA.